Listed below are T cell receptor beta chains from one sample, sequenced in a study of cytomegalovirus exposure and HLA in healthy donors. Sequencing used immunoSEQ multiplex PCR; TCRdb keeps in-frame clones, though not all of them. The data show about 140,000 clones, with almost 85% seen just once and more than 1.4% held by the top ten. The specimen was PBMCs. Every receptor here comes from a woman aged 25 to 39 in good health and CMV-seronegative. The CDR3 runs from the conserved cysteine through the conserved F or W. Each record gives: D gene, clone size, J gene, V gene, CDR3 DNA, CDR3 protein. A D gene is named only where the DNA matches it firmly. Expanded clones get a size class; other rows say once, few or many, or leave the size out.

D gene: .; clone size: .; J gene: TRBJ1-5; V gene: TRBV7-9; CDR3 DNA: TGTGCCAGCAGCTTAGAACTAACGGGATACCGTGGGCAGCCCCAGCATTTT; CDR3 protein: CASSLELTGYRGQPQHF
D gene: .; clone size: .; J gene: TRBJ1-4; V gene: TRBV7-8; CDR3 DNA: TGTGCCAGCAGCTCCCGCTGGAGGAGTGAAAAACTGTTTTTT; CDR3 protein: CASSSRWRSEKLFF
D gene: TRBD1; clone size: .; J gene: TRBJ2-7; V gene: TRBV10-3; CDR3 DNA: TGTGCCATCAGGGGGACAGAGAACTACGAGCAGTACTTC; CDR3 protein: CAIRGTENYEQYF
D gene: .; clone size: .; J gene: TRBJ1-1; V gene: TRBV5-1; CDR3 DNA: TGCGCCAGCAGCTTGCTCGGTCGCATGAACACTGAAGCTTTCTTT; CDR3 protein: CASSLLGRMNTEAFF
D gene: .; clone size: .; J gene: TRBJ1-2; V gene: TRBV6-1; CDR3 DNA: TGTGCCAGCCAGACAGGCCTTATCACTGGCTACACCTTC; CDR3 protein: CASQTGLITGYTF
D gene: TRBD2; clone size: .; J gene: TRBJ2-1; V gene: TRBV7-2; CDR3 DNA: TGTGCCAGCAGCTTAGAGGCTAGCGGGGGGGCAAATGAGCAGTTCTTC; CDR3 protein: CASSLEASGGANEQFF
D gene: .; clone size: .; J gene: TRBJ1-5; V gene: TRBV30; CDR3 DNA: TGTGCCTGGAGTGTAGGCCCAAGGGGTGTTCAGCCCCAGCATTTT; CDR3 protein: CAWSVGPRGVQPQHF
D gene: .; clone size: .; J gene: TRBJ2-3; V gene: TRBV18; CDR3 DNA: TGTGCCAGCTCATATCTGCAGGGCCGCACAGATACGCAGTATTTT; CDR3 protein: CASSYLQGRTDTQYF
D gene: TRBD2; clone size: .; J gene: TRBJ2-1; V gene: TRBV7-2; CDR3 DNA: TGTGCCAGCAGCATTATAGCGGGGCCCTACAATGAGCAGTTCTTC; CDR3 protein: CASSIIAGPYNEQFF
D gene: .; clone size: .; J gene: TRBJ1-2; V gene: TRBV7-2; CDR3 DNA: TGTGCCAGCAGCTTTTCGTCTTATGGCTACACCTTC; CDR3 protein: CASSFSSYGYTF
D gene: .; clone size: .; J gene: TRBJ1-2; V gene: TRBV28; CDR3 DNA: TGTGCCAGCAGGACCGGGGGGGGATATGGCTACACCTTC; CDR3 protein: CASRTGGGYGYTF
D gene: .; clone size: .; J gene: TRBJ1-1; V gene: TRBV6-5; CDR3 DNA: TGTGCCAGCAGTCCAGGGAACACTGAAGCTTTCTTT; CDR3 protein: CASSPGNTEAFF
D gene: .; clone size: .; J gene: TRBJ2-7; V gene: TRBV5-1; CDR3 DNA: TGCGCCAGCAGCTTGGTTCCAGGCACGGCCTACGAGCAGTACTTC; CDR3 protein: CASSLVPGTAYEQYF
D gene: .; clone size: .; J gene: TRBJ1-2; V gene: TRBV27; CDR3 DNA: TGTGCCAGCAGTTTAAGGGCAGGGCATGGCTACACCTTC; CDR3 protein: CASSLRAGHGYTF
D gene: TRBD2; clone size: .; J gene: TRBJ2-5; V gene: TRBV10-3; CDR3 DNA: TGTGCCGTCCATAGCGGGGGACTTGGAAAAGAGACCCAGTACTTC; CDR3 protein: CAVHSGGLGKETQYF
D gene: .; clone size: few; J gene: TRBJ1-2; V gene: TRBV18; CDR3 DNA: TGTGCCAGCTCACCGACACAGGGACATGGCTACACCTTC; CDR3 protein: CASSPTQGHGYTF
D gene: .; clone size: .; J gene: TRBJ1-1; V gene: TRBV15; CDR3 DNA: TGTGCCACCAGCAGAGGTGGGGGCGGGAACACTGAAGCTTTCTTT; CDR3 protein: CATSRGGGGNTEAFF
D gene: .; clone size: .; J gene: TRBJ1-1; V gene: TRBV30; CDR3 DNA: TGTGCCTGGAGTAAACAGGATTACACTGAAGCTTTCTTT; CDR3 protein: CAWSKQDYTEAFF
D gene: .; clone size: once; J gene: TRBJ2-1; V gene: TRBV9; CDR3 DNA: TGTGCCAGCAGCGCTAGCCTCGGGCCGAGCTCCTACAATGAGCAGTTCTTC; CDR3 protein: CASSASLGPSSYNEQFF
D gene: .; clone size: .; J gene: TRBJ1-1; V gene: TRBV7-8; CDR3 DNA: TGTGCCAGCAGCCAAACCCTAAACACTGAAGCTTTCTTT; CDR3 protein: CASSQTLNTEAFF
D gene: .; clone size: .; J gene: TRBJ1-2; V gene: TRBV9; CDR3 DNA: TGTGCCAGCAGCGTAAGGGCAGGGATGAACTATGGCTACACCTTC; CDR3 protein: CASSVRAGMNYGYTF
D gene: TRBD1; clone size: .; J gene: TRBJ2-1; V gene: TRBV27; CDR3 DNA: TGTGCCAGCAGGGGCCCTCCCCCAACAGGGGTCTCCTACAATGAGCAGTTCTTC; CDR3 protein: CASRGPPPTGVSYNEQFF
D gene: TRBD1; clone size: .; J gene: TRBJ2-7; V gene: TRBV5-1; CDR3 DNA: TGCGCCAGCAGCTCACAGGGGCAGTCCTACGAGCAGTACTTC; CDR3 protein: CASSSQGQSYEQYF
D gene: .; clone size: .; J gene: TRBJ1-3; V gene: TRBV30; CDR3 DNA: TGTGCCTGGAGCTCCGGGAGTTTCTCTGGAAACACCATATATTTT; CDR3 protein: CAWSSGSFSGNTIYF
D gene: .; clone size: .; J gene: TRBJ1-2; V gene: TRBV5-8; CDR3 DNA: TGTGCCAGCAGTTATCACAGGGCGGCTAACTATGGCTACACCTTC; CDR3 protein: CASSYHRAANYGYTF
D gene: .; clone size: .; J gene: TRBJ1-5; V gene: TRBV4-3; CDR3 DNA: TGCGCCAGCAGCCAAGATTCCGGGGATAGCAATCAGCCCCAGCATTTT; CDR3 protein: CASSQDSGDSNQPQHF
D gene: .; clone size: once; J gene: TRBJ2-1; V gene: TRBV2; CDR3 DNA: TGTGCCAGCAGGGCCAGCGGGCGGAACAATGAGCAGTTCTTC; CDR3 protein: CASRASGRNNEQFF
D gene: TRBD1; clone size: .; J gene: TRBJ1-1; V gene: TRBV5-4; CDR3 DNA: TGTGCCAGCAGCAGAGGGACAGGACAGTACACTGAAGCTTTCTTT; CDR3 protein: CASSRGTGQYTEAFF
D gene: .; clone size: .; J gene: TRBJ2-1; V gene: TRBV4-1; CDR3 DNA: TGCGCCGCAGGAAAAATAGGGGGTGACAATGAGCAGTTCTTC; CDR3 protein: CAAGKIGGDNEQFF
D gene: .; clone size: few; J gene: TRBJ1-1; V gene: TRBV29-1; CDR3 DNA: TGCAGCGCTTACAGGACCTTCATGAACACTGAAGCTTTCTTT; CDR3 protein: CSAYRTFMNTEAFF
D gene: TRBD1; clone size: few; J gene: TRBJ2-3; V gene: TRBV10-3; CDR3 DNA: TGTGCCATCAGTGAGGTGAGGGGGCCCACAGATACGCAGTATTTT; CDR3 protein: CAISEVRGPTDTQYF
D gene: TRBD2; clone size: once; J gene: TRBJ2-1; V gene: TRBV5-1; CDR3 DNA: TGCGCCAGCAGCGTATTAGCGGGGGGTCCCTACAATGAGCAGTTCTTC; CDR3 protein: CASSVLAGGPYNEQFF
D gene: TRBD2; clone size: .; J gene: TRBJ2-5; V gene: TRBV27; CDR3 DNA: TGTGCCAGCAGTTTCTCCTCTAGCGGGGGAGAGACCCAGTACTTC; CDR3 protein: CASSFSSSGGETQYF
D gene: .; clone size: .; J gene: TRBJ1-4; V gene: TRBV5-4; CDR3 DNA: TGTGCCAGCAGCCGTGCGGGGGTGGCAGATGAAAAACTGTTTTTT; CDR3 protein: CASSRAGVADEKLFF
D gene: TRBD2; clone size: many; J gene: TRBJ2-5; V gene: TRBV9; CDR3 DNA: TGTGCCAGCAGTAGGACTAGCGGGGGGGCGGGCAGGGAGACCCAGTACTTC; CDR3 protein: CASSRTSGGAGRETQYF
D gene: .; clone size: .; J gene: TRBJ1-1; V gene: TRBV5-4; CDR3 DNA: TGTGCCAGCAGCCCCAGGGCAGGGAGGAGCACTGAAGCTTTCTTT; CDR3 protein: CASSPRAGRSTEAFF
D gene: TRBD2; clone size: once; J gene: TRBJ2-1; V gene: TRBV4-1; CDR3 DNA: TGCGCCAGCAGCCAGGCCTGGACTAGCGGGGGGGCACAGCAGTTCTTC; CDR3 protein: CASSQAWTSGGAQQFF
D gene: TRBD1; clone size: .; J gene: TRBJ1-1; V gene: TRBV28; CDR3 DNA: TGTGCCAGCAGCCCGCCGACAGGGGGCCGTTACACTGAAGCTTTCTTT; CDR3 protein: CASSPPTGGRYTEAFF
D gene: .; clone size: once; J gene: TRBJ1-5; V gene: TRBV6-1; CDR3 DNA: TGTGCCAGCAGTGAATCGAGGGCTGGGCAGCCCCAGCATTTT; CDR3 protein: CASSESRAGQPQHF
D gene: .; clone size: .; J gene: TRBJ1-4; V gene: TRBV5-8; CDR3 DNA: TGTGCCAGCAGCACCGGGACAAGAAAGACTAATGAAAAACTGTTTTTT; CDR3 protein: CASSTGTRKTNEKLFF
D gene: TRBD1; clone size: .; J gene: TRBJ1-2; V gene: TRBV2; CDR3 DNA: TGTGCCAGCAGAGTAGGACAGGCCGGTGGCTACACCTTC; CDR3 protein: CASRVGQAGGYTF
D gene: .; clone size: .; J gene: TRBJ1-2; V gene: TRBV19; CDR3 DNA: TGTGCCAGTAGTATGGGCAGGGCTGGGGACTATGGCTACACCTTC; CDR3 protein: CASSMGRAGDYGYTF
D gene: .; clone size: .; J gene: TRBJ2-3; V gene: TRBV5-6; CDR3 DNA: TGTGCCAGCAGCTTGATAGGGGGACCTAGCACAGATACGCAGTATTTT; CDR3 protein: CASSLIGGPSTDTQYF
D gene: .; clone size: .; J gene: TRBJ1-1; V gene: TRBV4-2; CDR3 DNA: TGTGCCAGCAGCCAAGGACACAGGGTAATCACTGAAGCTTTCTTT; CDR3 protein: CASSQGHRVITEAFF
D gene: .; clone size: .; J gene: TRBJ1-2; V gene: TRBV18; CDR3 DNA: TGTGCCAGCTCACCAACGGGAAGCTATGGCTACACCTTC; CDR3 protein: CASSPTGSYGYTF
D gene: .; clone size: .; J gene: TRBJ2-7; V gene: TRBV7-2; CDR3 DNA: TGTGCCAGCAGCTTAGATGAGGGTCACACCTGCTACTTC; CDR3 protein: CASSLDEGHTCYF
D gene: TRBD2; clone size: .; J gene: TRBJ2-1; V gene: TRBV7-3; CDR3 DNA: TGTGCCAGCAGCTTTCGGGGGGAGTCCTACAATGAGCAGTTCTTC; CDR3 protein: CASSFRGESYNEQFF
D gene: .; clone size: .; J gene: TRBJ2-1; V gene: TRBV5-1; CDR3 DNA: TGCGCCAGCAGCTTCAGACAGGATTACAATGAGCAGTTCTTC; CDR3 protein: CASSFRQDYNEQFF
D gene: TRBD1; clone size: few; J gene: TRBJ1-2; V gene: TRBV27; CDR3 DNA: TGTGCCAGCAGTTTACGGTTGGGACAGGGGTATTCTAACTATGGCTACACCTTC; CDR3 protein: CASSLRLGQGYSNYGYTF
D gene: .; clone size: .; J gene: TRBJ1-2; V gene: TRBV2; CDR3 DNA: TGTGCCAGCAAGCTCTCAGGGGTAAACTATGGCTACACCTTC; CDR3 protein: CASKLSGVNYGYTF
D gene: TRBD2; clone size: .; J gene: TRBJ2-7; V gene: TRBV11-3; CDR3 DNA: TGTGCCAGCAGCTTAGAAGCGGCTCGGCTCGGGACTAGCGTCACCTACGAGCAGTACTTC; CDR3 protein: CASSLEAARLGTSVTYEQYF
D gene: .; clone size: .; J gene: TRBJ1-5; V gene: TRBV7-6; CDR3 DNA: TGTGCCAGCAGCTTAGCGGGGCCGAGCCCCCAGCATTTT; CDR3 protein: CASSLAGPSPQHF
D gene: TRBD2; clone size: .; J gene: TRBJ2-7; V gene: TRBV19; CDR3 DNA: TGTGCCAGTACCCGGACTAGCGGGGTAGGTTACGAGCAGTACTTC; CDR3 protein: CASTRTSGVGYEQYF
D gene: .; clone size: .; J gene: TRBJ2-4; V gene: TRBV28; CDR3 DNA: TGTGCCAGCAGTTTATCGCAGGGGGGCCTGAAAAACATTCAGTACTTC; CDR3 protein: CASSLSQGGLKNIQYF